What follows are 9 T cell receptor beta chains derived from one specimen sequenced in a study of blood T cell repertoires in COVID-19. Libraries were prepared by immunoSEQ multiplex PCR; TCRdb keeps only in-frame clonotypes and omits some of them. The sample shows fewer than 130,000 clones, more than 65% of them seen only once. Input material: peripheral blood. Source of these receptors: an elderly woman with acute or convalescent COVID-19.

The CDR3 loop reads CASSLGAYNEQFF. DNA for the CDR3: TGTGCCAGCAGCTTAGGGGCTTACAATGAGCAGTTCTTC. The V call is TRBV7-6, the J call TRBJ2-1; no clear D gene. Germline assignment: CDR1 SGHVS and CDR2 FNYEAQ. V was trimmed by 1 base and J by 4 bases, leaving 5 bases between them. This CDR3 is 13 amino acids long.

This clone was seen more than once but under ten times. V and J are TRBV11-2 and TRBJ2-2, with 11 bases that match TRBD2. CDR3 size: 14 residues. The J segment lost 8 bases and the V segment lost 5 bases, leaving 4 bases of the junction unmatched. The germline gives CDR1 SGHAT, CDR2 FQNNGV. The CDR3 here is CASSQRLAGGELFF. The CDR3 nucleotides are TGTGCCAGCAGCCAGCGACTAGCGGGAGGGGAGCTGTTTTTT.

The chain recombines TRBV30 with TRBJ1-2, with D tentatively TRBD1 (6 bases). The V and J ends lost 2 bases and 0 bases respectively, with 16 bases between them. This CDR3 spans 16 amino acids. Germline-derived CDR1 and CDR2 are GTSNPN and SVGIG (reference sequence). The CDR3 spells CAWSRLGHQANYGYTF. CDR3 coding DNA: TGTGCCTGGAGTCGCTTGGGACACCAAGCTAACTATGGCTACACCTTC.

This chain connects TRBV4-2 to TRBJ1-5, with D possibly matching TRBD1 (6 bases). Germline CDR1 LGHNA, CDR2 YNFKEQ. Trimming removed 0 bases at V and 2 bases at J, with 17 bases between. The CDR3 has 18 residues. In nucleotides, the CDR3 is TGTGCCAGCAGCCAAGAGTTCTCGACAGGCCAAGGCAATCAGCCCCAGCATTTT. Residues: CASSQEFSTGQGNQPQHF.

The chain is built from TRBV11-2 and TRBJ2-7; TRBD2 aligns across 11 bases. The ends lost 0 bases at V and 5 bases at J; junction bases unmatched: 6. CDR3 length: 16 residues. CDR1 and CDR2 from the germline V gene are SGHAT and FQNNGV. The CDR3: CASSLESSGGLDEQYF. The CDR3 DNA reads TGTGCCAGCAGCTTAGAATCTAGCGGGGGGCTCGACGAGCAGTACTTC.

This CDR3 is CASSPIGGTGYNEQFF. CDR3 coding DNA: TGTGCCAGCTCACCGATTGGTGGGACTGGTTACAATGAGCAGTTCTTC. J is TRBJ2-1 and V is TRBV18; D may be TRBD2 (6 bases). The germline V and J ends were trimmed by 3 bases and 4 bases, with 16 bases remaining between them. CDR3 length: 16 residues. Per the germline V gene, CDR1 is KGHSH and CDR2 is LQKENI. The variable domain in full, with the rest retrieved from reference TRBV18 and TRBJ2-1, is NAGVMQNPRHLVRRRGQEARLRCSPMKGHSHVYWYRQLPEEGLKFMVYLQKENIIDESGMPKERFSAEFPKEGPSILRIQQVVRGDSAAYFCASSPIGGTGYNEQFFGPGTRLTVL.

The chain combines TRBV19 with TRBJ1-3; D gene ambiguous. This CDR3 is 14 amino acids long. The V end was cut by 3 bases, the J end by 2 bases, with 8 bases between. Germline V gene lookup returns CDR1 LNHDA and CDR2 SQIVND (reference sequence). CDR3 nucleotides: TGTGCCAGTAGTATTCGGGAAACTGGAAACACCATATATTTT. This codes for CASSIRETGNTIYF.

The chain carries TRBV30 and TRBJ2-1; possibly TRBD1 for D (5 bases). V was cut by 1 base and J by 8 bases, with 12 bases left in between. CDR1 and CDR2 from the germline V gene are GTSNPN and SVGIG (reference sequence). The CDR3 covers 13 residues. The CDR3 region has the DNA TGTGCCTGGAGTGCCTCCAGGGCCCATGAGCAGTTCTTC. Translating gives CAWSASRAHEQFF.

This clone was counted only a few times. The chain is built from TRBV3-1 (or the pseudogene TRBV3-2) and TRBJ1-5; tentatively, D is TRBD1 (6 bases). The germline V gene has CDR1 LGHDT and CDR2 YNNKEL (reference sequence). This CDR3 is 15 amino acids long. V lost 0 bases to trimming and J lost 4 bases, with 10 bases between them. As DNA, the CDR3 is TGTGCCAGCAGCCAAGATTCGCAGGGGAATCAGCCCCAGCATTTT. Amino acids: CASSQDSQGNQPQHF.